This TCR beta chain was recovered during a study of CD8 T cells in Susac syndrome. Reverse transcription used roughly 0.5 to 1 ug RNA and random hexamers. TCRdb ran MiXCR on the immunoSEQ multiplex PCR reads and lists one entry per CDR3 protein. The repertoire has 160,000 or so distinct CDR3 sequences, 95% of them found once; the top ten carry 0.15% to 0.2%. The CDR3 has 15 residues. V gave up 1 base and J gave up 2 bases, with 10 bases separating them. Germline CDR1 is LNHNV and CDR2 is YYDKDF (reference sequence). The sequence was obtained from a human donor with Susac syndrome. The sample consisted of CD4+ T cells from PBMCs. The chain joins TRBV15 to TRBJ2-3, with D unclear. The CDR3, as DNA: TGTGCCACCAGCAGAGTCTTGGTTTCCACAGATACGCAGTATTTT. Translating gives CATSRVLVSTDTQYF.